The 24 T cell receptor beta chains reported below all come from one sample, sequenced in a study of T-cell reconstitution after alpha-beta-depleted transplantation in children (dated by TCRdb to the mid-2010s). The meaning of the sample's treatment or condition label: allogeneic hematopoietic cell transplantation with graft depleted of TCRalphabeta T cells and CD19 B cells. The method was PCR. TCRdb lists the instrument as Illumina HiSeq 2500. TCR libraries were prepared with molecular barcoding, using unique molecular identifiers to normalize TCRbeta repertoire quantification. In TCRdb, the public reads were trimmed at Q25 with fastp and aligned with MiXCR, with productive beta chains retained. Each record represents a unique CDR3 protein, reported with the most common genes and DNA among its rows. The sample includes about 470,000 distinct CDR3 sequences, with roughly 44% observed a single time. The ten largest make up 27% of the sample.

Source: PBMCs, taken before TCRalphabeta/CD19-depleted stem cell transplant. Receptors originate from a girl under 10 years old with aplastic anemia, due to receive a stem cell transplant.

CDR3 amino acids: CASSQVAAGAYYGYTF. The CDR3 region has the DNA TGCGCCAGCAGCCAAGTTGCGGCTGGAGCCTACTATGGCTACACCTTC. The V gene is TRBV4-1, the J gene TRBJ1-2, with D unclear. V was shortened by 1 base and J by 3 bases, with 15 bases between the two germline ends. This CDR3 has 16 amino acids. The germline CDR1 and CDR2 sequences are MGHRA and YSYEKL.

This clonotype occurred many times. The V gene is TRBV7-9, the J gene TRBJ2-1, with 9 nucleotides matching TRBD2. The CDR3 is 16 amino acids. Germline V gives CDR1 SEHNR, CDR2 FQNEAQ (reference sequence). After removal of 5 bases from V and 5 bases from J, the junction contained 10 bases not matched to a gene. CDR3 protein: CASSQQLAGLNNEQFF. CDR3 DNA: TGTGCCAGCAGCCAACAGCTAGCGGGACTCAACAATGAGCAGTTCTTC.

There are a few counts of this clonotype. The CDR3 region is CASSPNWGGDTQYF. In DNA, the CDR3 is TGTGCCAGCAGCCCGAACTGGGGGGGGGATACGCAGTATTTT. This chain links TRBV11-2 with TRBJ2-3; 7 nucleotides line up with TRBD2. V lost 5 bases to trimming and J lost 6 bases; unmatched junction nucleotides: 8. The CDR3 consists of 14 residues. Germline V gives CDR1 SGHAT, CDR2 FQNNGV.

CDR3 protein: CASRGLDRWSYEQYF. The CDR3 DNA follows: TGTGCCAGCAGGGGCCTGGACAGGTGGAGCTACGAGCAGTACTTC. The rearrangement links TRBV28 to TRBJ2-7; 7 bases map to TRBD1. After removal of 6 bases from V and 3 bases from J, the junction contained 11 bases not matched to a gene. CDR3 length: 15 residues. Looked up from germline, CDR1 is MDHEN and CDR2 is SYDVKM.

Written as DNA, the CDR3 is TGCGCCAGCAGCTTGGGACTTCCCAACGTCCTGACTTTC. Translating gives CASSLGLPNVLTF. The chain couples TRBV5-1 to TRBJ2-6; no definite D call. V lost 0 bases to trimming and J lost 8 bases, with 6 bases between them. The CDR3 is 13 amino acids. The V gene's germline CDR1 is SGHRS and CDR2 YFSETQ.

This clonotype has ten or more counts. The genes are TRBV20-1 and TRBJ2-7; TRBD2 matches 12 bases. CDR3 length: 15 residues. V lost 3 bases, J lost 2 bases, and 5 bases stayed unmatched. From germline, CDR1 is DFQATT and CDR2 SNEGSKA (reference sequence). CDR3 sequence reads: CSARSLAGGPYEQYF. The DNA of the CDR3 is TGCAGTGCTAGGTCCCTAGCGGGAGGGCCCTACGAGCAGTACTTC.

This clonotype was detected many times. This sequence joins TRBV5-1 and TRBJ1-6, with D hard to call. Looked up from germline, CDR1 is SGHRS and CDR2 is YFSETQ. Trimming removed 2 bases from V and 5 bases from J, with 14 bases in between. The CDR3 has 16 residues. The CDR3 reads CASSLRRLGDNSPLHF. CDR3 in DNA: TGCGCCAGCAGCTTACGAAGACTCGGAGATAATTCACCCCTCCACTTT.

This chain links TRBV6-5 with TRBJ2-3; D assignment may be TRBD1 or TRBD2 (5 bases each). Per the germline V gene, CDR1 is MNHEY and CDR2 is SVGAGI. This CDR3 region has 17 residues. V gave up 0 bases and J gave up 1 base, with 14 bases separating them. The CDR3, as DNA: TGTGCCAGCAGTTACTCCGGGACCGGGGTGGGCACAGATACGCAGTATTTT. It yields the protein CASSYSGTGVGTDTQYF.

This clonotype was detected ten times or more. The CDR3 is CASQHQLTGELFF. The CDR3, as DNA: TGTGCCAGCCAGCATCAGTTGACCGGGGAGCTGTTTTTT. This chain uses TRBV12-3 or TRBV12-4 with TRBJ2-2; D not certain. There are 13 residues in the CDR3. The V gene lost 8 bases and the J gene lost 5 bases, with 12 bases spanning the gap.

The V and J genes are TRBV7-9 and TRBJ2-3; D is possibly TRBD1 or TRBD2 (5 bases each). The V gene's germline CDR1 is SEHNR and CDR2 FQNEAQ (reference sequence). The CDR3 runs 14 residues. Trimming removed 4 bases at V and 6 bases at J, with 14 bases between. CDR3 sequence reads: CASSSGTGKDTQYF. CDR3 nucleotide sequence: TGTGCCAGCAGCTCGGGGACGGGAAAGGATACGCAGTATTTT.

This clonotype was counted many times. The rearrangement joins TRBV12-3 or TRBV12-4 to TRBJ2-5; TRBD2 matches 8 bases. The CDR3 runs to 16 residues. Trimming at V came to 6 bases and at J to 5 bases, leaving 14 bases not matched to a gene. The DNA for the CDR3 is TGTGCCAGCAGCTCTCGGGGGGGGCAACTAGAGGAGACCCAGTACTTC. It yields the protein CASSSRGGQLEETQYF.

The genes are TRBV4-3 and TRBJ2-7; perhaps TRBD1 as D (6 bases). The CDR3 is 16 amino acids. Germline V gene sequence: CDR1 LGHNA, CDR2 YSLEER. V gave up 0 bases and J gave up 5 bases, with 17 bases separating them. The CDR3, as DNA: TGCGCCAGCAGCCAAGATGTTTGGGACATGGAGGACGAGCAGTACTTC. This codes for CASSQDVWDMEDEQYF.

This clonotype appeared many times. The chain recombines TRBV29-1 with TRBJ2-2; the match to TRBD2 covers 7 bases. Germline V lookup: CDR1 SQVTM, CDR2 ANQGSEA. The CDR3 has 12 residues. The CDR3, as DNA: TGCGCTTTCCGGGAGGACACCGGGGAGCTGTTTTTT. The encoded protein is CAFREDTGELFF.

This clonotype was detected ten times or more. The J gene is TRBJ2-1, the V gene TRBV28; the D gene is possibly TRBD2 (5 bases). The CDR3 is 16 amino acids. CDR1 and CDR2 (germline): MDHEN, SYDVKM. V lost 2 bases to trimming and J lost 5 bases, with 16 bases between them. The CDR3: CASSLPNFQRNNEQFF. CDR3 bases: TGTGCCAGCAGTTTACCTAACTTTCAGCGGAACAATGAGCAGTTCTTC.

This clonotype has more than one count but fewer than ten. V gene TRBV2 combines with J gene TRBJ2-7; D not certain. Trimming pared 8 bases from V and 2 bases from J, leaving 10 bases between. The CDR3 has 12 amino acids. CDR1 and CDR2 from the germline V gene are SNHLY and FYNNEI. CDR3 in DNA: TGTGCCAGCCTGCGTGGGACCTACGAGCAGTACTTC. This translates into CASLRGTYEQYF. The entire variable domain, with the rest obtained from reference TRBV2 and TRBJ2-7, is as follows: EPEVTQTPSHQVTQMGQEVILRCVPISNHLYFYWYRQILGQKVEFLVSFYNNEISEKSEIFDDQFSVERPDGSNFTLKIRSTKLEDSAMYFCASLRGTYEQYFGPGTRLTVT.

This clonotype showed up just once. The chain joins TRBV5-1 to TRBJ2-7, with D maybe TRBD2 (6 bases). This CDR3 contains 14 residues. CDR1 and CDR2 from the germline V gene are SGHRS and YFSETQ. V was cut by 4 bases and J by 2 bases, with 13 bases left in between. This CDR3 is CASSARTTTYEQYF. The CDR3 nucleotides are TGCGCCAGCAGCGCCAGGACTACCACCTACGAGCAGTACTTC.

This chain uses TRBV20-1 with TRBJ2-7; a weak D match, TRBD2 (6 bases). Germline V CDR1 and CDR2: DFQATT, SNEGSKA (reference sequence). CDR3 size: 14 residues. The germline V and J ends were trimmed by 0 bases and 5 bases, with 14 bases remaining between them. The CDR3 is CSARDRRGGNEQYF. The CDR3 region has the DNA TGCAGTGCTAGAGATAGGAGGGGCGGGAACGAGCAGTACTTC.

The rearrangement uses TRBV4-1 and TRBJ2-2, with D possibly matching TRBD1 (6 bases). The CDR3 covers 15 residues. Germline assignment: CDR1 MGHRA and CDR2 YSYEKL. V was trimmed by 3 bases and J by 4 bases, leaving 12 bases between them. CDR3 DNA sequence: TGCGCCAGCAGCCACCCCGAGGGGGTCACCGGGGAGCTGTTTTTT. Translated, it gives CASSHPEGVTGELFF.

This clonotype was counted between two and nine times. The V gene is TRBV9, the J gene TRBJ2-3; TRBD1 aligns across 9 bases. Germline V gene sequence: CDR1 SGDLS, CDR2 YYNGEE. Germline trimming cut 4 bases from V and 6 bases from J; bases unmatched to any gene: 18. The CDR3 sequence is 18 residues long. In DNA, the CDR3 is TGTGCCAGCAGCCCAGGAGGGCGGTGGGACAGGGAGGGGGATACGCAGTATTTT. As protein: CASSPGGRWDREGDTQYF.

This chain uses TRBV12-3 or TRBV12-4 with TRBJ2-3; D call uncertain. V was trimmed by 3 bases and J by 1 base, leaving 5 bases between them. This CDR3 has 13 residues. In DNA, the CDR3 is TGTGCCAGCAGTTTGATTGGCACAGATACGCAGTATTTT. Translating it yields CASSLIGTDTQYF.

This clonotype was seen a few times. CDR3 sequence: CASSLGRTGTYEQYF. The DNA for the CDR3 is TGTGCCAGCAGCTTAGGCAGGACAGGGACCTACGAGCAGTACTTC. This chain joins TRBV7-8 and TRBJ2-7, with TRBD1 matching over 8 bases. V was clipped by 1 base and J by 2 bases; unmatched bases: 4. Germline V gene sequence: CDR1 SGHVS, CDR2 FQNEAQ. The CDR3 is 15 residues long.

This clonotype was found many times. The chain employs TRBV9 and TRBJ2-1; unclear D gene. This CDR3 has 14 amino acids. Deletions cut 0 bases from V and 6 bases from J, with 10 bases between. Germline CDR1 SGDLS, CDR2 YYNGEE. The DNA for the CDR3 is TGTGCCAGCAGCGTAGTAGAGTCGGGCAATGAGCAGTTCTTC. Encoded protein: CASSVVESGNEQFF.

The J gene is TRBJ2-3, the V gene TRBV7-9, with 7 nucleotides matching TRBD1. The CDR3 spans 14 residues. J gave up 3 bases and V 5 bases, and 5 bases lay outside the gene matches. The V gene's germline CDR1 is SEHNR and CDR2 FQNEAQ (reference sequence). This CDR3 is CASSPVDRTDTQYF. CDR3 sequence (DNA): TGTGCCAGCAGCCCCGTGGACAGGACAGATACGCAGTATTTT.

The chain recombines TRBV5-1 with TRBJ2-3; tentatively, D is TRBD2 (6 bases). The CDR3 has 15 amino acids. The V end lost 4 bases, the J end lost 4 bases, and 16 bases lay between the germline ends. The germline CDR1 and CDR2 sequences are SGHRS and YFSETQ. Here the CDR3 DNA reads TGCGCCAGCAGCCTCCGACTAGGAGGGGCAGATACGCAGTATTTT. Translation: CASSLRLGGADTQYF.